The next 9 T cell receptor beta chains were all read from a single sample in a study of CD8 T cells in Susac syndrome. RNA amounts of about 0.5 to 1 ug underwent reverse transcription with random hexamers. TCRdb used MiXCR to reprocess the immunoSEQ multiplex PCR reads, holding one entry per CDR3 protein. Of over 150,000 distinct CDR3 sequences listed, approximately 93% are singletons. The sample comprised CD4+ T cells from PBMCs. These receptors originate from a human donor with multiple sclerosis.

The chain couples TRBV12-3 or TRBV12-4 to TRBJ2-7, with 9 bases identical to TRBD1. The CDR3 sequence is 15 residues long. V lost 5 bases, J lost 5 bases, and 10 bases stayed unmatched. Here the CDR3 reads CASSATGTGPHEQYF. In DNA form, the CDR3 reads TGTGCCAGCAGTGCAACCGGGACAGGGCCCCACGAGCAGTACTTC.

The chain recombines TRBV27 with TRBJ1-2; D remains unclear. Trimming removed 5 bases from V and 4 bases from J, with 14 bases in between. CDR1 and CDR2 from the germline V gene are MNHEY and SMNVEV (reference sequence). CDR3 size: 14 residues. The CDR3 spells CASSPPGPSYGYTF. The CDR3 DNA is TGTGCCAGCAGTCCTCCTGGACCGAGCTATGGCTACACCTTC.

The chain carries TRBV7-9 and TRBJ1-6; D not resolved. V was clipped by 1 base and J by 6 bases, with 7 bases between them. Germline V lookup: CDR1 SEHNR, CDR2 FQNEAQ (reference sequence). The CDR3 spans 14 residues. The CDR3 reads CASSLVEFNSPLHF. The CDR3 DNA reads TGTGCCAGCAGCTTAGTAGAATTTAATTCACCCCTCCACTTT.

The rearrangement uses TRBV4-3 and TRBJ2-5; D gene ambiguous. The CDR3 loop spans 15 amino acids. The ends were cut back, 0 bases at V and 5 bases at J, with 13 bases in the middle. Germline V gene sequence: CDR1 LGHNA, CDR2 YSLEER. The CDR3: CASSQETSRRETQYF. For the CDR3, the DNA is TGCGCCAGCAGCCAAGAGACCTCTCGGCGGGAGACCCAGTACTTC.

This clonotype came up once. V is TRBV5-6 and J is TRBJ2-6; D is unclear. Germline CDR1 and CDR2: SGHDT and YYEEEE. V lost 1 base and J 0 bases, leaving 8 bases between the germline ends. This CDR3 is 16 amino acids long. The CDR3 DNA is TGTGCCAGCAGCTTGTATATGTCCTCTGGGGCCAACGTCCTGACTTTC. Translating it yields CASSLYMSSGANVLTF.

The chain couples TRBV5-1 to TRBJ2-7, with 7 bases aligning to TRBD2. There are 13 residues in the CDR3. The ends lost 4 bases at V and 5 bases at J; junction bases unmatched: 6. The germline V gene encodes CDR1 SGHRS and CDR2 YFSETQ. This chain's CDR3 is CASSIVGGDEQYF. In DNA, the CDR3 is TGCGCCAGCAGCATCGTGGGAGGGGACGAGCAGTACTTC.

The genes are TRBV2 and TRBJ2-1, with TRBD1 identical over 8 bases. CDR1 is SNHLY, CDR2 FYNNEI, per germline. V lost 7 bases and J lost 6; bases outside the gene matches: 11. The CDR3 spans 15 residues. Here the CDR3 reads CASTSQGANGNEQFF. CDR3 sequence (DNA): TGTGCCAGCACCTCTCAGGGGGCGAACGGCAATGAGCAGTTCTTC.

This clonotype was seen only once. The genes are TRBV7-2 and TRBJ2-2; 8 bases fit TRBD1. CDR1 is SGHTA, CDR2 FQGNSA, per germline. CDR3 length: 14 amino acids. V lost 5 bases and J lost 8; bases outside the gene matches: 7. In DNA, the CDR3 is TGTGCCAGCAGCCTACAGGGGGTGGCTGGGGAGCTGTTTTTT. It yields the protein CASSLQGVAGELFF.

The V gene is TRBV28, the J gene TRBJ1-2; 8 nucleotides match TRBD1. V trimming: 2 bases; J trimming: 6 bases; junction bases outside the gene matches: 5. The CDR3 consists of 14 residues. Germline V gene lookup returns CDR1 MDHEN and CDR2 SYDVKM. Here the CDR3 DNA reads TGTGCCAGCAGTTTAGCGGACAGGGACAATGGCTACACCTTC. It specifies CASSLADRDNGYTF.